The entry below gives a single T cell receptor beta chain sequence along with its context. CDR3 length: 16 amino acids. In germline, CDR1 is SGHTA, CDR2 FQGNSA. V shed 5 bases, J shed 1 base, and the junction held 4 bases outside the gene matches. The source of the sample is a study of T cell responses to AZD1222 COVID-19 vaccine. The method was immunoSEQ multiplex PCR; TCRdb's version includes in-frame clones alone and lacks a portion of them. This table has 150,000 to 250,000 clones, 80% to 95% appearing once. The sequencing used peripheral blood, collected 28 days after the second AZD1222 dose. This chain joins TRBV7-2 and TRBJ2-1; 11 bases are shared with TRBD2. The TCR sequence derives from an adult who received the AZD1222 COVID-19 vaccine. CDR3 loop: CASSRSGRGSYNEQFF. CDR3 DNA sequence: TGTGCCAGCAGCCGTAGCGGGAGGGGTTCCTACAATGAGCAGTTCTTC.